The clone carrying this TCR beta chain occurred a few times. Other DNA sequences within the sample encode an identical CDR3. This sample is drawn from a study of cytomegalovirus exposure and HLA in healthy donors. PCR primers comprised 60 Vbeta and 13 Jbeta primers. Using immunoSEQ multiplex PCR, the repertoire was profiled, and TCRdb retains in-frame clones only, with some absent. The table shows about 130,000 clones, with 6.5% to 9.5% occurring only once. The CDR3 totals 14 residues. The V and J ends lost 2 bases and 5 bases, in that order; junction bases with no gene match: 5. Germline CDR1 reads SGDLS; CDR2 reads YYNGEE.

The chain couples TRBV9 to TRBJ1-1; 8 bases agree with TRBD1. This receptor was obtained from a man in his forties or fifties in good health and CMV-seronegative. The sample consisted of PBMCs. The CDR3 coding sequence is TGTGCCAGCAGCGTCGGACAGGGAGGGACTGAAGCTTTCTTT. Protein product: CASSVGQGGTEAFF.